The 10 T cell receptor beta chains reported below all come from one sample, sequenced in a study of blood T cells in healthy people across ages. Then a second PCR, running roughly 7 to 11 cycles, was carried out with a sample-barcoded 5' primer and a J-beta primer mix. TCRdb independently ran MiXCR on the 5' RACE reads; one entry per CDR3 protein. Counted here are about 640,000 distinct CDR3 sequences, under 70% occurring once; the ten biggest clones make up 30% to 40%. The source material was blood. The receptors were gathered from a man between 60 and 75 years old in good health.

J is TRBJ2-7 and V is TRBV2; unclear D gene. This CDR3 region has 11 residues. Germline lookup yields CDR1 SNHLY and CDR2 FYNNEI. Trimming removed 6 bases at V and 7 bases at J, with 10 bases between. The CDR3 coding sequence is TGTGCCAGCAGGTTCAACAATGAGCAGTACTTC. Its translation: CASRFNNEQYF. Looking up the rest from reference TRBV2 and TRBJ2-7 gives the full variable domain: EPEVTQTPSHQVTQMGQEVILRCVPISNHLYFYWYRQILGQKVEFLVSFYNNEISEKSEIFDDQFSVERPDGSNFTLKIRSTKLEDSAMYFCASRFNNEQYFGPGTRLTVT.

The V and J genes are TRBV28 and TRBJ2-3; a possible D gene is TRBD1 (6 bases). Trimming stripped 6 bases from V and 1 base from J, with 8 bases between. CDR1 is MDHEN and CDR2 is SYDVKM in the germline V gene. CDR3 length: 13 residues. The CDR3 sequence is CASRRQGTDTQYF. In DNA, the CDR3 is TGTGCCAGCAGGCGACAGGGCACAGATACGCAGTATTTT.

The V call is TRBV4-2, the J call TRBJ2-1; no clear D. The germline V gene encodes CDR1 LGHNA and CDR2 YNFKEQ. CDR3 length: 15 amino acids. V was clipped by 1 base and J by 1 base, with 8 bases between them. CDR3 bases: TGTGCCAGCAGCCAAGCGGCGGAATCCTACAATGAGCAGTTCTTC. It yields the protein CASSQAAESYNEQFF.

The chain has TRBV6-2 or TRBV6-3 and TRBJ1-5; TRBD1 matches 7 bases. The germline CDR1 and CDR2 sequences are MNHEY and SVGEGT. The junction had 5 bases not matched to a gene; V was cut back by 4 bases and J by 2 bases. The CDR3 loop spans 15 amino acids. CDR3 in amino acids: CASSSDRDRNQPQHF. DNA of the CDR3: TGTGCCAGCAGTTCCGACAGGGATCGCAATCAGCCCCAGCATTTT.

This chain connects TRBV24-1 to TRBJ1-2; D possibly corresponds to TRBD1 (5 bases). Deletions cut 0 bases from V and 8 bases from J, with 9 bases between. Germline V CDR1 and CDR2: KGHDR, SFDVKD. The CDR3 is 13 residues long. CDR3 protein: CATSDLRGRGYTF. Here the CDR3 DNA reads TGTGCCACCAGTGATTTGAGGGGTAGAGGCTACACCTTC.

The genes are TRBV29-1 and TRBJ2-5, with D possibly being TRBD1 (6 bases). In germline, CDR1 is SQVTM, CDR2 ANQGSEA. The CDR3 covers 15 residues. The V and J ends lost 4 bases and 5 bases respectively, with 20 bases between them. In DNA form, the CDR3 reads TGCAGCGTTGCGCCTTACAGGGCCCATATGGAGACCCAGTACTTC. This translates into CSVAPYRAHMETQYF.

Comments on this clonotype: One end of the junction is discordant with germline, which a read error may explain. The chain is built from TRBV14 and TRBJ1-2; TRBD1 matches 12 bases. The CDR3 is made up of 15 amino acids. In germline, CDR1 is SGHDN, CDR2 FVKESK. CDR3 region: CASSPGQGAFYGYTF. For the CDR3, the DNA is TGTGCCAGCAGCCCGGGACAGGGGGCATTTTATGGATACACCTTC.

The chain uses TRBV6-1 and TRBJ2-7; D is perhaps TRBD1 (6 bases). The J call could be wrong; TRBJ2-5 is a better fit for the DNA end. The germline gives CDR1 MNHNS, CDR2 SASEGT. CDR3 length: 12 residues. CDR3 sequence reads: CASRLQGETQYF. As DNA, the CDR3 is TGTGCCAGCAGACTCCAGGGGGAGACCCAGTACTTC.

The chain carries TRBV4-1 and TRBJ1-1, with unresolved D. CDR3 size: 13 residues. V lost 6 bases and J 0 bases, leaving 8 bases between the germline ends. CDR1 and CDR2 (germline): MGHRA, YSYEKL. CDR3 amino acids: CASRRGLNTEAFF. CDR3 DNA sequence: TGCGCCAGCAGAAGAGGGTTGAACACTGAAGCTTTCTTT.

This rearrangement joins TRBV5-6 to TRBJ2-1, with no clear D. Deletions cut 3 bases from V and 4 bases from J, with 20 bases between. In germline, CDR1 is SGHDT, CDR2 YYEEEE. The CDR3 covers 17 residues. The CDR3 loop reads CASSSTRSLLRYNEQFF. CDR3 DNA: TGTGCCAGCAGCTCAACACGGTCTCTCTTACGATACAATGAGCAGTTCTTC.